These 30 T cell receptor beta chains were sequenced from one sample in a study of T cell responses to AZD1222 COVID-19 vaccine. Sequenced by immunoSEQ multiplex PCR; TCRdb stores in-frame clones only, minus some. The sample has 120,000 to 150,000 clones, roughly 90% seen once; the top ten hold 5% to 6.5%. The sample consisted of peripheral blood, taken 28 days after the second dose of the MenACWY control vaccine. The receptor source for this set is an adult who received the MenACWY meningococcal vaccine as a control.

V and J are TRBV10-3 and TRBJ2-1; no definite D call. Trimming took off 2 bases at V and 5 bases at J, with 7 bases between the two ends. This CDR3 is 13 amino acids long. CDR1 is ENHRY, CDR2 SYGVKD, per germline. The CDR3 nucleotides are TGTGCCATCAGTGAGGGACGGAACAATGAGCAGTTCTTC. It translates to CAISEGRNNEQFF.

The count of this clone is one. The chain is built from TRBV7-3 and TRBJ2-1, with 10 bases matching TRBD2. The V gene's germline CDR1 is SGHTA and CDR2 FQGTGA. The CDR3 extends over 15 amino acids. Trimming at V came to 2 bases and at J to 5 bases, leaving 3 bases not matched to a gene. The CDR3 is CASSLGTSVHNEQFF. DNA of the CDR3: TGTGCCAGCAGCTTAGGGACTAGCGTTCACAATGAGCAGTTCTTC.

V is TRBV7-8 and J is TRBJ2-4, with 8 positions matching TRBD2. Trimming at V came to 1 base and at J to 8 bases, leaving 7 bases not matched to a gene. The CDR3 contains 15 residues. The germline V gene encodes CDR1 SGHVS and CDR2 FQNEAQ. CDR3 amino acids: CASSLGVPRGDIQYF. CDR3 bases: TGTGCCAGCAGCTTAGGAGTTCCGCGGGGGGACATTCAGTACTTC.

This clone was picked up one time. V and J are TRBV7-9 and TRBJ1-4; D is unresolved. V lost 4 bases and J lost 2, with 2 bases in between. The germline V gene encodes CDR1 SEHNR and CDR2 FQNEAQ (reference sequence). The CDR3 has 12 amino acids. CDR3 coding DNA: TGTGCCAGCAGCTCGACTAATGAAAAACTGTTTTTT. Encoded protein: CASSSTNEKLFF.

The rearrangement uses TRBV7-2 and TRBJ1-5; unclear D gene. The CDR3 consists of 15 residues. CDR1 SGHTA and CDR2 FQGNSA come from the germline V gene. V lost 0 bases, J lost 6 bases, and 12 bases lay in between. As DNA, the CDR3 is TGTGCCAGCAGCTTAGCGTTGAGCGTCGGTCAGCCCCAGCATTTT. Translation: CASSLALSVGQPQHF.

J is TRBJ2-1 and V is TRBV7-2; TRBD2 agrees at 9 bases. The length of the CDR3 is 18 residues. Germline-derived CDR1 and CDR2 are SGHTA and FQGNSA. The V segment lost 1 base and the J segment 4 bases; nucleotides outside the gene matches: 11. CDR3 nucleotides: TGTGCCAGCAGCTTAGGGTTAAGCGGGAGGACCGATTACAATGAGCAGTTCTTC. This translates into CASSLGLSGRTDYNEQFF.

V and J are TRBV3-1 (or the pseudogene TRBV3-2) and TRBJ2-3; 12 nucleotides line up with TRBD2. CDR1 is LGHDT, CDR2 YNNKEL, per germline (reference sequence). The CDR3 sequence is 16 residues long. J was trimmed by 5 bases and V by 4 bases; bases with no gene match: 7. The CDR3 protein is CASSPTLAGGEDTQYF. For the CDR3, the DNA is TGTGCCAGCAGCCCGACCCTAGCGGGAGGGGAAGATACGCAGTATTTT.

The chain uses TRBV28 and TRBJ1-2, with unresolved D. This CDR3 comprises 12 residues. Germline values: CDR1 MDHEN, CDR2 SYDVKM. V lost 6 bases, J lost 5 bases, and 10 bases lay in between. CDR3 loop: CASRGGSYGYTF. In DNA form, the CDR3 reads TGTGCCAGCAGAGGAGGATCGTATGGCTACACCTTC.

This clone was picked up one time. The chain is built from TRBV30 and TRBJ1-5, with 7 bases fitting TRBD1. V shed 2 bases, J shed 4 bases, and the junction held 2 bases outside the gene matches. This CDR3 spans 13 amino acids. In germline, CDR1 is GTSNPN, CDR2 SVGIG (reference sequence). As DNA, the CDR3 is TGTGCCTGGAGTTCAGGGGGGAATCAGCCCCAGCATTTT. As protein: CAWSSGGNQPQHF.

V usage is TRBV28 and J usage is TRBJ2-7; D is possibly TRBD2 (6 bases). V lost 10 bases and J 4 bases, leaving 11 bases between the germline ends. The germline CDR1 and CDR2 sequences are MDHEN and SYDVKM. The CDR3 length is 11 residues. This CDR3 is CATRTTYEQYF. DNA of the CDR3: TGTGCCACAAGGACTACGTACGAGCAGTACTTC.

This chain joins TRBV12-3 or TRBV12-4 and TRBJ1-1; TRBD1 matches at 8 bases. This CDR3 is 13 amino acids long. V shed 3 bases, J shed 10 bases, and the junction held 7 bases outside the gene matches. The DNA for the CDR3 is TGTGCCAGCAGTTTCGGACAGGGCATAGCAGCTTTCTTT. This gives the protein CASSFGQGIAAFF.

CDR3 DNA: TGTGCCAGCAGCCAAGATGGGCAGCCCCAGCATTTT. Encoded protein: CASSQDGQPQHF. The V gene is TRBV4-2, the J gene TRBJ1-5; no clear D gene. The germline V gene has CDR1 LGHNA and CDR2 YNFKEQ. This CDR3 comprises 12 residues. Trimming left V 0 bases short and J 7 bases short, with 4 bases between.

The rearrangement links TRBV11-1 to TRBJ1-1; D gene unclear. V lost 5 bases, J lost 2 bases, and 9 bases lay in between. CDR1 SGHAT and CDR2 FQDESV come from the germline V gene (reference sequence). The CDR3 spans 13 residues. The CDR3 is CASSRERNTEAFF. CDR3 bases: TGTGCCAGCAGCAGAGAGCGAAACACTGAAGCTTTCTTT.

This sequence joins TRBV7-2 and TRBJ2-7, with a possible D match to TRBD1 (6 bases). V shed 4 bases and J shed 6 bases, with 13 bases lying between them. The CDR3 consists of 13 residues. Germline loops: CDR1 SGHTA, CDR2 FQGNSA. CDR3 protein: CASSSYRVGEQYF. The CDR3 region has the DNA TGTGCCAGCAGCTCTTACAGGGTCGGCGAGCAGTACTTC.

The V gene is TRBV6-5, the J gene TRBJ1-4; tentative D call: TRBD1 (5 bases). CDR1 is MNHEY and CDR2 is SVGAGI in the germline V gene. The CDR3 is 13 amino acids. V was shortened by 7 bases and J by 6 bases, with 12 bases between the two germline ends. The CDR3 region is CASTRRGDEKLFF. The CDR3 DNA follows: TGTGCCAGCACCCGACGGGGGGATGAAAAACTGTTTTTT.

V gene TRBV11-1 combines with J gene TRBJ2-7; no clear D gene. Trimming left V 1 base short and J 2 bases short, with 12 bases between. Germline lookup yields CDR1 SGHAT and CDR2 FQDESV (reference sequence). This CDR3 is 15 amino acids long. CDR3 sequence: CASSLEARPTYEQYF. The CDR3 nucleotides are TGTGCCAGCAGCTTAGAAGCTCGGCCGACCTACGAGCAGTACTTC.

This chain uses TRBV5-1 with TRBJ1-2; a possible D gene is TRBD1 (5 bases). V was cut by 0 bases and J by 3 bases, with 9 bases left in between. Germline CDR1 SGHRS, CDR2 YFSETQ. The CDR3 runs 14 residues. DNA of the CDR3: TGCGCCAGCAGCTTGGGGTTAGGGGACTATGGCTACACCTTC. Amino acid sequence: CASSLGLGDYGYTF.

The chain combines TRBV7-2 with TRBJ2-3; no firm D call. This CDR3 comprises 17 residues. From germline, CDR1 is SGHTA and CDR2 FQGNSA. V lost 2 bases and J 2 bases, leaving 17 bases between the germline ends. In nucleotides, the CDR3 is TGTGCCAGCAGCTTAACGGCTCCTCCGAGAGCCACAGATACGCAGTATTTT. It yields the protein CASSLTAPPRATDTQYF.

This clone was detected once. V usage is TRBV7-9 and J usage is TRBJ2-1; 11 bases match TRBD2. Germline trimming cut 4 bases from V and 0 bases from J; bases unmatched to any gene: 11. Germline V gene sequence: CDR1 SEHNR, CDR2 FQNEAQ (reference sequence). This CDR3 region has 19 residues. CDR3 DNA sequence: TGTGCCAGCAGCTCTCCACTAGCGGGGGCCAAAAGCTCCTACAATGAGCAGTTCTTC. Translation: CASSSPLAGAKSSYNEQFF.

This rearrangement joins TRBV3-1 (or the pseudogene TRBV3-2) to TRBJ2-3; no clear D gene. This CDR3 is 16 amino acids long. Germline lookup yields CDR1 LGHDT and CDR2 YNNKEL (reference sequence). The V and J ends lost 3 bases and 3 bases respectively, with 16 bases between them. The CDR3 is CASSHYSGLITDTQYF. DNA for the CDR3: TGTGCCAGCAGCCATTACTCCGGATTAATTACAGATACGCAGTATTTT.

The V and J genes are TRBV9 and TRBJ2-1; D is uncertain. Trimming removed 4 bases at V and 10 bases at J, with 9 bases between. The CDR3 runs 11 residues. CDR1 is SGDLS, CDR2 YYNGEE, per germline. CDR3 in amino acids: CASSPLYEQFF. Here the CDR3 DNA reads TGTGCCAGCAGCCCCCTTTACGAGCAGTTCTTC.

The genes are TRBV10-1 and TRBJ1-1; TRBD1 might be the D (5 bases). The CDR3 totals 15 residues. Germline values: CDR1 WNHNN, CDR2 SYGVQD (reference sequence). V dropped 10 bases and J dropped 0 bases, with 18 bases sitting between them. CDR3 amino acids: CAIPGGTGMNTEAFF. The CDR3 DNA reads TGCGCCATCCCGGGCGGGACCGGCATGAACACTGAAGCTTTCTTT.

The chain links TRBV6-5 to TRBJ2-2, with D tentatively TRBD2 (6 bases). Germline V gene sequence: CDR1 MNHEY, CDR2 SVGAGI. Trimming pared 2 bases from V and 4 bases from J, leaving 11 bases between. This CDR3 comprises 15 residues. The CDR3 DNA reads TGTGCCAGCAGTTACCCAGCGGAGGGCACCGGGGAGCTGTTTTTT. Amino acid sequence: CASSYPAEGTGELFF.

This rearrangement joins TRBV5-1 to TRBJ2-2, with TRBD1 identical over 7 bases. The CDR3 runs 16 residues. In germline, CDR1 is SGHRS, CDR2 YFSETQ. V shed 3 bases, J shed 2 bases, and the junction held 7 bases outside the gene matches. This chain's CDR3 is CASSYAGTANTGELFF. The CDR3 nucleotides are TGCGCCAGCAGCTATGCCGGGACAGCTAACACCGGGGAGCTGTTTTTT.

The chain recombines TRBV3-1 (or the pseudogene TRBV3-2) with TRBJ1-1; 8 bases are shared with TRBD1. Losses at the gene ends were 1 base for V and 1 base for J; bases not matched to a gene: 5. Germline V gives CDR1 LGHDT, CDR2 YNNKEL (reference sequence). The CDR3 runs to 16 residues. The CDR3: CASSQVPGTGNTEAFF. CDR3 bases: TGTGCCAGCAGCCAAGTCCCCGGGACAGGGAACACTGAAGCTTTCTTT.

The chain is built from TRBV19 and TRBJ1-6, with a weak D call TRBD1 (5 bases). Trimming left V 2 bases short and J 7 bases short, with 9 bases between. The CDR3 is 14 residues long. The germline V gene encodes CDR1 LNHDA and CDR2 SQIVND (reference sequence). CDR3 DNA: TGTGCCAGTAGTATAACGGGGGACAATTCACCCCTCCACTTT. This sequence encodes CASSITGDNSPLHF.

This sequence joins TRBV6-5 and TRBJ1-1; D unresolved. CDR1 MNHEY and CDR2 SVGAGI come from the germline V gene. This CDR3 has 13 residues. Trimming took off 6 bases at V and 4 bases at J, with 12 bases between the two ends. The CDR3 loop is CASSYGRPTEAFF. CDR3 DNA: TGTGCCAGCAGCTACGGACGGCCCACTGAAGCTTTCTTT.

The chain has TRBV3-1 (or the pseudogene TRBV3-2) and TRBJ1-6, with TRBD1 as a possible D gene (5 bases). The germline CDR1 and CDR2 sequences are LGHDT and YNNKEL (reference sequence). Trimming stripped 0 bases from V and 11 bases from J, with 11 bases between. The CDR3 runs 14 residues. This chain's CDR3 is CASSQDGGMTPLHF. The CDR3 nucleotides are TGTGCCAGCAGCCAAGATGGGGGGATGACACCCCTCCACTTT.

This rearrangement joins TRBV13 to TRBJ1-3; D is ambiguous. V was trimmed by 2 bases and J by 6 bases, leaving 5 bases between them. The CDR3 loop spans 12 amino acids. Per the germline V gene, CDR1 is PRHDT and CDR2 is FYEKMQ (reference sequence). In nucleotides, the CDR3 is TGTGCCAGCAGCTTACAGGAAAACACCATATATTTT. This encodes CASSLQENTIYF.

The genes are TRBV7-2 and TRBJ1-1; no clear D. The germline V and J ends were trimmed by 6 bases and 4 bases, with 15 bases remaining between them. Germline V gives CDR1 SGHTA, CDR2 FQGNSA. This CDR3 comprises 14 residues. Here the CDR3 DNA reads TGTGCCAGCAGTCGGGTGGGGAGAGGCACTGAAGCTTTCTTT. Amino acid sequence: CASSRVGRGTEAFF. The variable domain in full, with the rest retrieved from reference TRBV7-2 and TRBJ1-1, is GAGVSQSPSNKVTEKGKDVELRCDPISGHTALYWYRQSLGQGLEFLIYFQGNSAPDKSGLPSDRFSAERTGGSVSTLTIQRTQQEDSAVYLCASSRVGRGTEAFFGQGTRLTVV.